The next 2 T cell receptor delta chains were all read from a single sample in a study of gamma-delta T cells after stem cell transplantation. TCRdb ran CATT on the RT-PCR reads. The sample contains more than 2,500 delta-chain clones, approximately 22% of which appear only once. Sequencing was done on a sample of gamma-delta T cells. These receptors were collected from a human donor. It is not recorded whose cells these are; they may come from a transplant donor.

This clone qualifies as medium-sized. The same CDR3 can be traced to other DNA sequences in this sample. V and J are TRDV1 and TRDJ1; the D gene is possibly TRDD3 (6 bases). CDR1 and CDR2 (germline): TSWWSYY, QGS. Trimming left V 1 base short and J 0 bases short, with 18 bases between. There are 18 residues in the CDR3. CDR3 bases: TGTGCTCTTGGGGAACAAGTGTTGGTGGGGATGTACACCGATAAACTCATCTTT. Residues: CALGEQVLVGMYTDKLIF.

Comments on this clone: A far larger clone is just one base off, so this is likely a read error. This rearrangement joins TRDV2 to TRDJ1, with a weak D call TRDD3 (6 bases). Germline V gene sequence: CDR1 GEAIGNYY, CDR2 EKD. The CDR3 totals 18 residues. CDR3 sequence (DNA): TGTGCCTGTGACACCGTTACACAAATGGGGGCCACCACCGAAAAACTCATCTTT. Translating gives CACDTVTQMGATTEKLIF.